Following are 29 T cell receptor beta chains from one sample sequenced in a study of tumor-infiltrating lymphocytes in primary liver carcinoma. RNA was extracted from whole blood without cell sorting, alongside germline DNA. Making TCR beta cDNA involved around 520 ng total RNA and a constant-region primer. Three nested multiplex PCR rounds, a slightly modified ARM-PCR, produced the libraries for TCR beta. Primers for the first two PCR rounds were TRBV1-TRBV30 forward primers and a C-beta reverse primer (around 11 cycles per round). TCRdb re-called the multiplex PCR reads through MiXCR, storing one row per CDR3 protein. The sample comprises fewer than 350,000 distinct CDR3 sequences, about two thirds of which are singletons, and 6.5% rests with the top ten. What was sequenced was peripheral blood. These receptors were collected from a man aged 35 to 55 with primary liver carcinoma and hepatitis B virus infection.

The CDR3 DNA follows: TGTGCCAGCAGTCCCCTTGACATGGCCATTCAGTACTTC. Translating gives CASSPLDMAIQYF. The V and J genes are TRBV28 and TRBJ2-4; D uncertain. V lost 5 bases to trimming and J lost 9 bases, with 14 bases between them. The germline gives CDR1 MDHEN, CDR2 SYDVKM. CDR3 length: 13 amino acids. The full variable domain, with the rest looked up from reference TRBV28 and TRBJ2-4, is DVKVTQSSRYLVKRTGEKVFLECVQDMDHENMFWYRQDPGLGLRLIYFSYDVKMKEKGDIPEGYSVSREKKERFSLILESASTNQTSMYLCASSPLDMAIQYFGAGTRLSVL.

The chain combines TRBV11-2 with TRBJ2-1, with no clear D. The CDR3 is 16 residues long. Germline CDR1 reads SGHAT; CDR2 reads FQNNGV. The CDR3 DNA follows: TGTGTCAACAGCCCATATACATCTTACCAAGACAATGAGCAGTTCTTC. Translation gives CVNSPYTSYQDNEQFF.

The CDR3, as DNA: TGTGCCAGCAGCTCAGCAGACTATGGCTACACCTTC. It translates to CASSSADYGYTF. This chain connects TRBV5-4 to TRBJ1-2, with D unresolved. The germline gives CDR1 SGHNT, CDR2 YYREEE (reference sequence). The CDR3 runs 12 residues. Trimming took off 3 bases at V and 3 bases at J, with 6 bases between the two ends.

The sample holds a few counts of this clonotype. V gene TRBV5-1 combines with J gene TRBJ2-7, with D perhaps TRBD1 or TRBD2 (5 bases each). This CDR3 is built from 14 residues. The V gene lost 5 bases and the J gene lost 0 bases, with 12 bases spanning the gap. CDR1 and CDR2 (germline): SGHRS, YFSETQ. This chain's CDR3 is CASSWDAHSYEQYF. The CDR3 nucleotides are TGCGCCAGCAGTTGGGACGCCCACTCCTACGAGCAGTACTTC.

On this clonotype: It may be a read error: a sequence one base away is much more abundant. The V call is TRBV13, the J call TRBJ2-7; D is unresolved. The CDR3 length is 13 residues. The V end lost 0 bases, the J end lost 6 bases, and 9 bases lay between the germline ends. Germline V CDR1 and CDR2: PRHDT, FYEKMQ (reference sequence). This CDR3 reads CASSLGTGLEQYF. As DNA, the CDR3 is TGTGCCAGCAGCTTAGGGACTGGCCTCGAGCAGTACTTC.

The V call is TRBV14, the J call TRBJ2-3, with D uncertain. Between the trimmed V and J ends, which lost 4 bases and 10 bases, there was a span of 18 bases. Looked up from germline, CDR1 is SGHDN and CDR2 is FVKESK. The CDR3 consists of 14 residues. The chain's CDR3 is CASSPNWMGASQYF. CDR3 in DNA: TGTGCCAGCAGCCCCAATTGGATGGGTGCCTCGCAGTATTTT.

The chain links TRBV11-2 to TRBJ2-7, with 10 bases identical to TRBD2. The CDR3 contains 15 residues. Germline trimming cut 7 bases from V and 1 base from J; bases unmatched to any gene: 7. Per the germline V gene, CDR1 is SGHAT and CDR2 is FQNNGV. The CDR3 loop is CASIRGTSDSYEQYF. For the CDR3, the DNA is TGTGCCAGCATCAGGGGGACTAGCGATTCCTACGAGCAGTACTTC.

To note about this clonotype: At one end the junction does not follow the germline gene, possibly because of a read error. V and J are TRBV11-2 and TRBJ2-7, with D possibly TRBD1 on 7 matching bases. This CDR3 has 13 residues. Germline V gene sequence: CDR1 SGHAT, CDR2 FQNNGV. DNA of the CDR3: TGTGACAGCAGCTTAGGAGGGGGCTACGAGCAGTATTTC. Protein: CDSSLGGGYEQYF.

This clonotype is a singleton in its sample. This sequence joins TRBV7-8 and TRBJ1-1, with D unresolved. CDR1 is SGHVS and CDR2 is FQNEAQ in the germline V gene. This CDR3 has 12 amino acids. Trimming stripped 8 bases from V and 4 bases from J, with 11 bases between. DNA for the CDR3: TGTGCCAGCGGAAAGGAGAGCACTGAAGCTTTCTTT. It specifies CASGKESTEAFF.

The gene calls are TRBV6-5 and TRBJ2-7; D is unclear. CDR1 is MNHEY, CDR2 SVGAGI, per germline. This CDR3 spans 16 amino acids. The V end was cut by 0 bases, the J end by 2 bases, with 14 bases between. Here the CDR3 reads CASSYSILASAYEQYF. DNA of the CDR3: TGTGCCAGCAGTTACTCGATTTTGGCGTCGGCCTACGAGCAGTACTTC.

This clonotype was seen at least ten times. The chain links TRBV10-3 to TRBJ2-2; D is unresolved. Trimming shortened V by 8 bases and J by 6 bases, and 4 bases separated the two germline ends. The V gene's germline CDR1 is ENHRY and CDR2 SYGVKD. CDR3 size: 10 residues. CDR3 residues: CAIGSGELFF. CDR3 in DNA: TGTGCCATCGGGTCCGGGGAGCTGTTTTTT.

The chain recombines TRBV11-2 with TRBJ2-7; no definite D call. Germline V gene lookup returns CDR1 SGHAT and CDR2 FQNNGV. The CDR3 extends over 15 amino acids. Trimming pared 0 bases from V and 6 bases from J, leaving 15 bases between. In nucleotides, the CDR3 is TGTGCCAGCAGCTTAGATGGAGTGTGGAACTGCGAGCAGTACTTC. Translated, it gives CASSLDGVWNCEQYF.

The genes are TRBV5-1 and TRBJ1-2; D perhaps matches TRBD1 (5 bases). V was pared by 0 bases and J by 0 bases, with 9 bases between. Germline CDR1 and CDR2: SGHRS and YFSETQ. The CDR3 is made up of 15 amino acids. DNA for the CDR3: TGCGCCAGCAGCTTGGCCGAAGGGGCTAACTATGGCTACACCTTC. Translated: CASSLAEGANYGYTF.

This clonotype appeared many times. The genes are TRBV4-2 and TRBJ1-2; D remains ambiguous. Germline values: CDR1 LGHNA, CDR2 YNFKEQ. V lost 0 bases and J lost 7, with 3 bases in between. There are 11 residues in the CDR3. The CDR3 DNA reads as TGTGCCAGCAGCCAAGAGCTTGGCTACACCTTC. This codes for CASSQELGYTF.

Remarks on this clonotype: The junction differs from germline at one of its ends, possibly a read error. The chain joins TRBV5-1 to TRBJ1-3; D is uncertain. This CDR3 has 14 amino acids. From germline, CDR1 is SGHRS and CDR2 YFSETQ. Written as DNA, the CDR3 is TGCGCCAACAGCTTGGACGTCTCTGGAAACACCATATATTTT. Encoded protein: CANSLDVSGNTIYF. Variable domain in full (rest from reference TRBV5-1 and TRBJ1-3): KAGVTQTPRYLIKTRGQQVTLSCSPISGHRSVSWYQQTPGQGLQFLFEYFSETQRNKGNFPGRFSGRQFSNSRSEMNVSTLELGDSALYLCANSLDVSGNTIYFGEGSWLTVV.

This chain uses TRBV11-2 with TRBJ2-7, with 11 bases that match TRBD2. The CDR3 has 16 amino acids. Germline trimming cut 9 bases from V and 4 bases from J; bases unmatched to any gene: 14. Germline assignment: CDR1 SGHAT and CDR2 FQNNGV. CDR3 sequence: CASSHLSGRALYEQYF. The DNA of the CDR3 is TGTGCCAGTAGCCACCTTAGCGGGAGGGCCCTGTACGAGCAGTACTTC.

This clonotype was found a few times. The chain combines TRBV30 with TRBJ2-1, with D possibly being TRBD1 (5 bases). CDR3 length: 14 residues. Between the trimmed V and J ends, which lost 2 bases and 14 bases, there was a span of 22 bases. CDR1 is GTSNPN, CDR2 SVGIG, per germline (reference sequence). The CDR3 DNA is TGTGCCTGGAGTCGGTCTGTACAGGCGCTCGGTGAGTTCTTC. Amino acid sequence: CAWSRSVQALGEFF. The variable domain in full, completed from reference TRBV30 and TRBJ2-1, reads SQTIHQWPATLVQPVGSPLSLECTVEGTSNPNLYWYRQAAGRGLQLLFYSVGIGQISSEVPQNLSASRPQDRQFILSSKKLLLSDSGFYLCAWSRSVQALGEFFGPGTRLTVL.

CDR3 amino acids: CASSTGPAGKEGRSRDTQYF. In nucleotides, the CDR3 is TGTGCCAGCAGTACGGGACCAGCGGGCAAAGAAGGTAGATCCCGGGATACGCAGTATTTT. The chain employs TRBV12-3 or TRBV12-4 and TRBJ2-3, with D possibly being TRBD2 (6 bases). The CDR3 is 20 amino acids. The ends were cut back, 5 bases at V and 6 bases at J, with 33 bases in the middle.

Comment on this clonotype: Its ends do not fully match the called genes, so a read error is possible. In nucleotides, the CDR3 is TGTGCCAGCAGCTCAACAGGGGGGTCCACTGGGGAGGTGTTTTTT. It yields the protein CASSSTGGSTGEVFF. This chain links TRBV11-2 with TRBJ2-2; 8 nucleotides align to TRBD1. This CDR3 has 15 amino acids. Germline-derived CDR1 and CDR2 are SGHAT and FQNNGV.

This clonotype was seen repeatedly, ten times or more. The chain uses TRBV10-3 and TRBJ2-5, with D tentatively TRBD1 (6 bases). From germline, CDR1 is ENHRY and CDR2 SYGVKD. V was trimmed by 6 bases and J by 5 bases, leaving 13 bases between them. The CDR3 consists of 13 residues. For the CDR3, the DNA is TGTGCCATCAGCAGACAGGCGGTGGAGACCCAGTACTTC. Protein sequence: CAISRQAVETQYF.

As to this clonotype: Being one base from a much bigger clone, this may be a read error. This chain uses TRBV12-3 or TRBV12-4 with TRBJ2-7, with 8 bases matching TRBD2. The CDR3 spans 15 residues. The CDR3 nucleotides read TGTGGCAGCAGTTTAGGGCTAGCGGGCTCCTACGAGCAGTACTTC. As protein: CGSSLGLAGSYEQYF.

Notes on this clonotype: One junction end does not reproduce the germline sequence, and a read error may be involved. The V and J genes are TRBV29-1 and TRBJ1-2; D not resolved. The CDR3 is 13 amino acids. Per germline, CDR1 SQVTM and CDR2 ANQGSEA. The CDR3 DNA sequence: TGCAGCGCTGAAGATGTGAGGGTATCGGGCTACACCTTC. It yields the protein CSAEDVRVSGYTF.

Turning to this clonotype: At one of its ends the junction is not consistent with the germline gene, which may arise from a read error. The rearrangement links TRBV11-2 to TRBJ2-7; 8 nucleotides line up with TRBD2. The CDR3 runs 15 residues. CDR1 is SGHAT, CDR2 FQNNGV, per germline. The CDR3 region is CAISRLVAGIFGEYF. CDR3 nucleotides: TGTGCCATCAGCAGGCTGGTAGCGGGAATCTTCGGAGAGTACTTC.

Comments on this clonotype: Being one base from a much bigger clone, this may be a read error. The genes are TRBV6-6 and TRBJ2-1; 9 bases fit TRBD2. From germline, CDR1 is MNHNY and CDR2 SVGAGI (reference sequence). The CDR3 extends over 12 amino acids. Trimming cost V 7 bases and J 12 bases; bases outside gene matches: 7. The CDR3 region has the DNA TGTGCCAGCACCGACATAGCGGGAGTGCAGTTCTTC. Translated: CASTDIAGVQFF.

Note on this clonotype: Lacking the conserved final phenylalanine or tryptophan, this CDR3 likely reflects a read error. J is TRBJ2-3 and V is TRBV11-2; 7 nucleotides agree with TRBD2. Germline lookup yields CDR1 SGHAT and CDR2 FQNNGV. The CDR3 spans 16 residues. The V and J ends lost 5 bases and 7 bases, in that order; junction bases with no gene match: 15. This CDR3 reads CASSLASAGVAYTQYL. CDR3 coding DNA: TGTGCCAGCAGCCTGGCCTCTGCGGGAGTAGCGTATACGCAGTATCTT.

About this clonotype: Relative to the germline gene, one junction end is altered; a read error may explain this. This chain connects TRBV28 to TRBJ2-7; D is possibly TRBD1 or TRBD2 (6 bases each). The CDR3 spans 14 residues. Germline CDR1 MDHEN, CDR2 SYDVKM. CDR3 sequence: CANSPRDTSYEQYF. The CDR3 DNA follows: TGTGCCAACAGTCCGCGGGACACCTCCTACGAGCAGTACTTC.

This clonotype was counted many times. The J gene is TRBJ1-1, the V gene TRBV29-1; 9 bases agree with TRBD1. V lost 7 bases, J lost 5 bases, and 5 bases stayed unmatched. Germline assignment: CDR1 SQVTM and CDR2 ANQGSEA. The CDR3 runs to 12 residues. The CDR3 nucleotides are TGCAGCGCCGCGGACAGGGGTACTGAAGCTTTCTTT. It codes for CSAADRGTEAFF.

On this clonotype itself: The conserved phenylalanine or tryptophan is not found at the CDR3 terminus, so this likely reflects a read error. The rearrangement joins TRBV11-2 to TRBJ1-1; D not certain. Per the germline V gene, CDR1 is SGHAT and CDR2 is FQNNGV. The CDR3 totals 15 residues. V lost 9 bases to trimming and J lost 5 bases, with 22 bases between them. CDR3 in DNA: TGTGCCAGTAGCATAGAACTGGGCCGGGGAACTGAAGCTTTCCTT. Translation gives CASSIELGRGTEAFL.

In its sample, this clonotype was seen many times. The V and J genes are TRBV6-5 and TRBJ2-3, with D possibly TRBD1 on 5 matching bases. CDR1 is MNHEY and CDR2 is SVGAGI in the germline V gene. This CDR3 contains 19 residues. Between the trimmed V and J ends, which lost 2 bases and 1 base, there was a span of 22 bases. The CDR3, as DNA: TGTGCCAGCAGTTACAACAGGCCTAGGGGTGGTGTGGGCACAGATACGCAGTATTTT. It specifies CASSYNRPRGGVGTDTQYF.